The next 27 T cell receptor beta chains were all read from a single sample in a study of radiation and T cells in renal cell carcinoma. Treatment denoted: treatment-naive control, cytoreductive nephrectomy. Sequencing was performed with immunoSEQ multiplex PCR; in TCRdb, only in-frame clones are kept and a portion is missing. The sample holds under 11,000 clones, nearly 60% seen once. The starting material was tumor tissue, obtained from a patient whose treatment was nephrectomy without radiotherapy. The receptors were gathered from a man aged 40-49 years with renal cell carcinoma.

V gene TRBV4-2 combines with J gene TRBJ2-6; D remains ambiguous. The CDR3 runs to 17 residues. V lost 0 bases, J lost 2 bases, and 11 bases lay in between. Germline V gene sequence: CDR1 LGHNA, CDR2 YNFKEQ. The CDR3 reads CASSQEKGVTGANVLTF. CDR3 DNA: TGTGCCAGCAGCCAAGAAAAGGGCGTAACTGGGGCCAACGTCCTGACTTTC.

The chain couples TRBV6-1 to TRBJ2-5; TRBD2 matches at 8 bases. V lost 11 bases and J lost 3; bases outside the gene matches: 11. CDR1 is MNHNS and CDR2 is SASEGT in the germline V gene. This CDR3 comprises 14 residues. CDR3 DNA: TGTGCCGAAAACGGCGGGGGGCTTGAAGAGACCCAGTACTTC. This translates into CAENGGGLEETQYF.

This clone was picked up a small number of times. V and J are TRBV29-1 and TRBJ1-1; D is unresolved. The germline V gene has CDR1 SQVTM and CDR2 ANQGSEA. This CDR3 is built from 11 residues. Between the trimmed V and J ends, which lost 3 bases and 8 bases, there was a span of 10 bases. The CDR3 sequence: CSVERGSEAFF. The CDR3 bases are TGCAGCGTTGAGCGAGGGTCAGAAGCTTTCTTT.

The CDR3 DNA reads TGTGCCAGCAGTTCCTCATCGACAGGGGGGAAGAATGGCTACACCTTC. Protein product: CASSSSSTGGKNGYTF. V usage is TRBV2 and J usage is TRBJ1-2; 9 bases agree with TRBD1. Germline V gives CDR1 SNHLY, CDR2 FYNNEI. V dropped 5 bases and J dropped 6; count of bases not matched to a gene: 13. This CDR3 comprises 16 residues.

The rearrangement links TRBV27 to TRBJ1-4, with D possibly being TRBD1 (5 bases). Germline CDR1 reads MNHEY; CDR2 reads SMNVEV (reference sequence). V lost 5 bases and J lost 3, with 19 bases in between. This CDR3 contains 17 residues. DNA of the CDR3: TGTGCCAGCAGTCAAACAGGAGGGAGGGCGGCTAATGAAAAACTGTTTTTT. This codes for CASSQTGGRAANEKLFF.

Only a few counts were recorded for this clone. The chain uses TRBV6-1 and TRBJ2-7; 7 bases line up with TRBD2. The V gene's germline CDR1 is MNHNS and CDR2 SASEGT. CDR3 length: 13 amino acids. Unmatched junction bases numbered 12, after V lost 7 bases and J lost 9 bases. The DNA of the CDR3 is TGTGCCAGCAACCCCGAGGGAGGGGTGAGGCAGTACGTC. Protein product: CASNPEGGVRQYV.

J is TRBJ1-2 and V is TRBV5-3; TRBD1 matches 8 bases. TRBV5-3 is an ORF; its function is uncertain. V shed 0 bases and J 10 bases; nucleotides not matched to a gene: 11. The CDR3 extends over 15 amino acids. CDR3 sequence (DNA): TGTGCCAGAAGCTTGGAGGGCATCGGACAGGGACCCTACACCTTC. This gives the protein CARSLEGIGQGPYTF.

This clone ranks as medium-sized. The gene calls are TRBV15 and TRBJ1-1; 7 positions agree with TRBD1. The CDR3 totals 12 residues. V was pared by 3 bases and J by 7 bases, with 2 bases of the junction left unmatched. In germline, CDR1 is LNHNV, CDR2 YYDKDF (reference sequence). CDR3 protein: CATSRTGNEAFF. The CDR3 bases are TGTGCCACCAGCAGGACAGGGAATGAAGCTTTCTTT.

V and J are TRBV27 and TRBJ2-2; TRBD2 matches at 13 bases. The germline V gene has CDR1 MNHEY and CDR2 SMNVEV (reference sequence). V was clipped by 6 bases and J by 6 bases; unmatched bases: 4. This CDR3 spans 15 amino acids. CDR3 protein: CASSSGTSGAGELFF. The CDR3 coding sequence is TGTGCCAGCAGCTCCGGGACTAGCGGGGCCGGGGAGCTGTTTTTT.

This clone has just a few counts. The chain employs TRBV6-5 and TRBJ2-3; D gene ambiguous. The germline gives CDR1 MNHEY, CDR2 SVGAGI. Trimming left V 4 bases short and J 5 bases short, with 7 bases between. This CDR3 has 12 residues. For the CDR3, the DNA is TGTGCCAGCAGTTCCGAAGGAGATACGCAGTATTTT. Protein sequence: CASSSEGDTQYF.

The CDR3: CASSVAGPSIQYF. CDR3 coding DNA: TGTGCCAGCAGCGTAGCCGGACCCAGCATTCAGTACTTC. The chain combines TRBV9 with TRBJ2-4, with D hard to call. Germline V gene sequence: CDR1 SGDLS, CDR2 YYNGEE. CDR3 size: 13 residues. V lost 0 bases and J 9 bases, leaving 10 bases between the germline ends.

This clone was detected only once. The V and J genes are TRBV4-1 and TRBJ1-4; D ambiguous. V was clipped by 1 base and J by 5 bases, with 14 bases between them. The CDR3 runs 16 residues. Germline V lookup: CDR1 MGHRA, CDR2 YSYEKL. CDR3 loop: CASSQVFGRGNEKLFF. In nucleotides, the CDR3 is TGCGCCAGCAGCCAAGTTTTCGGACGGGGAAATGAAAAACTGTTTTTT.

CDR3 sequence (DNA): TGTGCCAGCAGTGAAGTAGCGGGTTACGCAACTAATGAAAAACTGTTTTTT. Protein product: CASSEVAGYATNEKLFF. This rearrangement joins TRBV6-1 to TRBJ1-4, with no clear D. Deletions cut 1 base from V and 0 bases from J, with 12 bases between. The germline CDR1 and CDR2 sequences are MNHNS and SASEGT. The CDR3 has 17 residues.

This clone was observed a few times. The chain recombines TRBV11-2 with TRBJ1-2; 10 nucleotides line up with TRBD1. Unmatched junction bases numbered 4, after V lost 0 bases and J lost 0 bases. This CDR3 comprises 17 residues. Germline CDR1 is SGHAT and CDR2 is FQNNGV. CDR3 region: CASSLDGTGAPNYGYTF. As DNA, the CDR3 is TGTGCCAGCAGCTTAGACGGGACAGGGGCCCCTAACTATGGCTACACCTTC.

The genes are TRBV4-2 and TRBJ1-4; 8 positions agree with TRBD1. The V segment lost 4 bases and the J segment 8 bases; nucleotides outside the gene matches: 15. Germline V lookup: CDR1 LGHNA, CDR2 YNFKEQ. The CDR3 length is 17 residues. The CDR3 DNA sequence: TGTGCCAGCAGCCCGTTCTCAAGGACAGGGTCAGGGGAAAAACTGTTTTTT. Protein sequence: CASSPFSRTGSGEKLFF.

This clone turned up a few times. At one end the junction does not follow the germline gene, possibly because of a read error. The CDR3 protein is CASTSDNEQFF. In nucleotides, the CDR3 is TGTGCCAGCACCTCCGACAATGAGCAGTTCTTC. This rearrangement joins TRBV7-2 to TRBJ2-1; no reliable D call. Germline CDR1 and CDR2: SGHTA and FQGNSA. The CDR3 length is 11 residues.

This clone is classed as medium-sized. The V gene is TRBV30, the J gene TRBJ1-4; 8 bases agree with TRBD1. Trimming cost V 0 bases and J 6 bases; bases outside gene matches: 0. The CDR3 length is 13 residues. Germline CDR1 is GTSNPN and CDR2 is SVGIG (reference sequence). CDR3 amino acids: CAWSVQGDEKLFF. The CDR3, as DNA: TGTGCCTGGAGTGTACAGGGGGATGAAAAACTGTTTTTT. The full variable domain, with the rest looked up from reference TRBV30 and TRBJ1-4, is SQTIHQWPATLVQPVGSPLSLECTVEGTSNPNLYWYRQAAGRGLQLLFYSVGIGQISSEVPQNLSASRPQDRQFILSSKKLLLSDSGFYLCAWSVQGDEKLFFGSGTQLSVL.

The V gene is TRBV6-1, the J gene TRBJ2-7, with 12 bases matching TRBD2. Per germline, CDR1 MNHNS and CDR2 SASEGT. V lost 7 bases, J lost 4 bases, and 5 bases stayed unmatched. This CDR3 contains 14 residues. The DNA for the CDR3 is TGTGCCAGCATCCGGACTAGCGGGAATTACGAGCAGTACGTC. Protein product: CASIRTSGNYEQYV.

V gene TRBV4-2 combines with J gene TRBJ1-3; TRBD1 might be the D (5 bases). Trimming left V 5 bases short and J 0 bases short, with 14 bases between. The CDR3 consists of 16 residues. Germline CDR1 and CDR2: LGHNA and YNFKEQ. The CDR3 region is CASSLRGVGSGNTIYF. The CDR3 DNA reads TGTGCCAGCAGCTTGAGGGGAGTGGGCTCTGGAAACACCATATATTTT.

The chain employs TRBV6-1 and TRBJ2-7, with 7 bases fitting TRBD2. Germline CDR1 MNHNS, CDR2 SASEGT. The CDR3 spans 14 residues. Unmatched junction bases numbered 6, after V lost 0 bases and J lost 7 bases. CDR3 nucleotides: TGTGCCAGCAGTGAAGCGGGAGGGCTCGGTGAGCAGTACGTC. Translated, it gives CASSEAGGLGEQYV.

The genes are TRBV5-4 and TRBJ2-5; 8 bases map to TRBD2. CDR1 is SGHNT, CDR2 YYREEE, per germline (reference sequence). The V gene end was trimmed by 4 bases and the J gene end by 5 bases; junction bases not matched to a gene: 10. The CDR3 spans 15 residues. The CDR3 DNA reads as TGTGCCAGCAGCCCCGGGGGGGGGCTAGGGGAGACCCAGTACTTC. Its protein product is CASSPGGGLGETQYF.

This chain links TRBV6-6 with TRBJ2-2; 9 bases are shared with TRBD1. V lost 6 bases and J lost 4; bases outside the gene matches: 6. Per germline, CDR1 MNHNY and CDR2 SVGAGI (reference sequence). The CDR3 sequence is 15 residues long. The chain's CDR3 is CASSRDRAGTGELFF. In DNA, the CDR3 is TGTGCCAGCAGCCGGGACAGGGCTGGCACCGGGGAGCTGTTTTTT.

This clone was seen only a few times. The chain employs TRBV19 and TRBJ2-7; 10 bases are a match to TRBD2. The CDR3 loop spans 16 amino acids. V lost 4 bases and J lost 2; bases outside the gene matches: 8. Per germline, CDR1 LNHDA and CDR2 SQIVND (reference sequence). The CDR3 protein is CASSTQASGGTYEQYF. In DNA form, the CDR3 reads TGTGCCAGTAGTACCCAAGCTAGCGGGGGCACCTACGAGCAGTACTTC.

CDR3 coding DNA: TGTGCCAGCAGTTCGAACAGGGAGTTAGGGGAAAAACTGTTTTTT. This sequence encodes CASSSNRELGEKLFF. The chain joins TRBV7-2 to TRBJ1-4; D may be TRBD1 (6 bases). CDR1 and CDR2 from the germline V gene are SGHTA and FQGNSA. This CDR3 has 15 amino acids. The V end lost 6 bases, the J end lost 8 bases, and 19 bases lay between the germline ends.

This clone is categorized as medium-sized. The V gene is TRBV4-2, the J gene TRBJ1-2, with 8 bases that match TRBD1. The CDR3 runs 16 residues. Germline V gene data show CDR1 as LGHNA and CDR2 as YNFKEQ. J lost 7 bases, V lost 1 base, and 11 bases had no gene match. The CDR3 nucleotides read TGTGCCAGCAGCCAAGTGGGGAGTGGACAGGGAGGTGGCTACACCTTC. This sequence encodes CASSQVGSGQGGGYTF.

This rearrangement joins TRBV5-6 to TRBJ1-4; D might be TRBD1 (5 bases). This CDR3 contains 17 residues. CDR1 and CDR2 from the germline V gene are SGHDT and YYEEEE. V was clipped by 0 bases and J by 5 bases, with 17 bases between them. In nucleotides, the CDR3 is TGTGCCAGCAGCTTGGAAGAAAGTTACGGGGCGAATGAAAAACTGTTTTTT. This encodes CASSLEESYGANEKLFF.

The V call is TRBV7-2, the J call TRBJ2-1; a possible D gene is TRBD2 (5 bases). The length of the CDR3 is 16 residues. Between the trimmed V and J ends, which lost 5 bases and 0 bases, there was a span of 14 bases. Germline-derived CDR1 and CDR2 are SGHTA and FQGNSA. The DNA of the CDR3 is TGTGCCAGCAGCGTCCGGGGAACCAGCTCCTACAATGAGCAGTTCTTC. Its translation: CASSVRGTSSYNEQFF. Drawing the rest from reference TRBV7-2 and TRBJ2-1, the complete variable domain is GAGVSQSPSNKVTEKGKDVELRCDPISGHTALYWYRQSLGQGLEFLIYFQGNSAPDKSGLPSDRFSAERTGGSVSTLTIQRTQQEDSAVYLCASSVRGTSSYNEQFFGPGTRLTVL.